This T cell receptor (beta chain) was obtained from a study of blood T cell repertoires in COVID-19. The repertoire was sequenced with immunoSEQ multiplex PCR; TCRdb's copy has only in-frame clones and lacks some. This table has 350,000 to 400,000 clones, around 92% appearing once. The sequenced sample consisted of PBMCs or T cells enriched from blood (not recorded which). The sequence came from a woman aged 25 to 39 who had recovered from COVID-19.

The CDR3 sequence: CAWGLAGGVQYF. DNA of the CDR3: TGTGCCTGGGGACTAGCGGGAGGTGTGCAGTACTTC. The genes are TRBV30 and TRBJ2-7; 14 nucleotides agree with TRBD2. J gave up 9 bases and V 5 bases, and 3 bases lay outside the gene matches. Germline CDR1 reads GTSNPN; CDR2 reads SVGIG (reference sequence). The CDR3 has 12 residues. Full variable domain (rest looked up from reference TRBV30 and TRBJ2-7): SQTIHQWPATLVQPVGSPLSLECTVEGTSNPNLYWYRQAAGRGLQLLFYSVGIGQISSEVPQNLSASRPQDRQFILSSKKLLLSDSGFYLCAWGLAGGVQYFGPGTRLTVT.